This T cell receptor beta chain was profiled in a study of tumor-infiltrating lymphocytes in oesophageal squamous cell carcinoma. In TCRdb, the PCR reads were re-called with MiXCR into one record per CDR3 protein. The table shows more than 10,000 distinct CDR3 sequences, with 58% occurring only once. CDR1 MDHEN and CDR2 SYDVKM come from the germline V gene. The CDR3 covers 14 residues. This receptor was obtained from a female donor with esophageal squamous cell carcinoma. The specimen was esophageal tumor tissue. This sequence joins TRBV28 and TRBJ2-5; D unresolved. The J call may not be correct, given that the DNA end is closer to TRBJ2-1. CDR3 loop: CASSSSGLNNEQFF. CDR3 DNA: TGTGCCAGCTCGTCGAGTGGGCTTAACAATGAGCAGTTCTTC.